Presented here are 25 T cell receptor beta chains from one specimen sequenced in a study of spatial heterogeneity in lung cancer. Study findings and constraints: Tumor mutation count correlated with how many alpha and beta TCRs expanded intratumorally.

These TCRs are of unknown antigen specificity. The time point: sample taken at primary tumor resection. TCRdb used MiXCR to reprocess the 5' RACE reads, holding one entry per CDR3 protein. The sample has 5,000 to 6,000 distinct CDR3 sequences, roughly 16% seen once. This material consisted of lung tumor tissue, taken at surgery. The source of these receptors is a male donor with early-stage non-small cell lung cancer.

This clonotype has only a few counts. The library was prepared for alpha chains; this beta chain is a stray read, so its frequency means little. The chain links TRBV27 to TRBJ2-7; 9 positions match TRBD2. The length of the CDR3 is 13 residues. CDR1 is MNHEY and CDR2 is SMNVEV in the germline V gene (reference sequence). V trimming: 6 bases; J trimming: 5 bases; junction bases outside the gene matches: 5. The CDR3 region has the DNA TGTGCCAGCAGCGGGACTAGCCACAACGAGCAGTACTTC. Protein product: CASSGTSHNEQYF.

On this clonotype: Since it is a stray read in a library aimed at alpha chains, this beta chain has a size that is not meaningful. This chain uses TRBV5-1 with TRBJ2-5; TRBD2 aligns across 10 bases. Trimming removed 5 bases from V and 3 bases from J; junction bases left unmatched: 10. Germline CDR1 is SGHRS and CDR2 is YFSETQ. The CDR3 runs to 16 residues. The CDR3 is CASRRNVLAGEETQYF. CDR3 in DNA: TGCGCCAGCAGACGAAATGTCCTAGCGGGGGAAGAGACCCAGTACTTC.

Regarding this clonotype: Since the library was made to target alpha chains, this beta chain is a stray read and its abundance is not meaningful. The rearrangement uses TRBV6-2 or TRBV6-3 and TRBJ2-1; TRBD2 matches 9 bases. The germline gives CDR1 MNHEY, CDR2 SVGEGT. This CDR3 region has 17 residues. Losses at the gene ends were 7 bases for V and 5 bases for J; bases not matched to a gene: 15. DNA for the CDR3: TGTGCCAGCAACGCCGCGGTTTGGTCTAGCGGGAACAATGAGCAGTTCTTC. Translation gives CASNAAVWSSGNNEQFF.

Remarks on this clonotype: As an off-target read in a library built for alpha chains, this beta chain has a frequency of little significance. The chain uses TRBV11-2 and TRBJ1-1, with D unresolved. Germline V gives CDR1 SGHAT, CDR2 FQNNGV. This CDR3 has 17 residues. V shed 1 base and J shed 6 bases, with 21 bases lying between them. CDR3 DNA sequence: TGTGCCAGCAGCTTAGGAGATTGGGAGACCAAGAGGCCTGAAGCTTTCTTT. Its translation: CASSLGDWETKRPEAFF.

By share, this clonotype ranks as medium-sized. The library was prepared for alpha chains; this beta chain is a stray read, so its frequency means little. The V gene is TRBV29-1, the J gene TRBJ2-2; no reliable D call. The germline V gene has CDR1 SQVTM and CDR2 ANQGSEA. V was shortened by 3 bases and J by 6 bases, with 11 bases between the two germline ends. The CDR3 has 13 amino acids. Here the CDR3 reads CSVEDARSGELFF. DNA for the CDR3: TGCAGCGTTGAGGACGCTCGCTCCGGGGAGCTGTTTTTT.

This clonotype was detected ten times or more. Since it is a stray read in a library aimed at alpha chains, this beta chain has a size that is not meaningful. The chain recombines TRBV7-2 with TRBJ2-7, with 8 positions matching TRBD2. The germline V gene encodes CDR1 SGHTA and CDR2 FQGNSA. The ends lost 3 bases at V and 2 bases at J; junction bases unmatched: 6. This CDR3 region has 15 residues. CDR3 nucleotides: TGTGCCAGCAGCTTGGGCGGGGGGTACGCCTACGAGCAGTACTTC. Its protein product is CASSLGGGYAYEQYF.

The table lists this clonotype with many counts. This beta chain turned up in a library designed for alpha chains; as an off-target read, its abundance says little. This chain connects TRBV9 to TRBJ2-5; 10 nucleotides line up with TRBD2. With 4 bases clipped from V and 3 bases from J, the junction kept 3 bases outside the gene matches. This CDR3 has 14 residues. Germline V gene data show CDR1 as SGDLS and CDR2 as YYNGEE. CDR3 sequence reads: CASSLGLAEETQYF. The CDR3 DNA reads TGTGCCAGCAGCCTCGGACTAGCGGAAGAGACCCAGTACTTC.

By sample share, this clonotype is medium-sized. In a library made to pick up alpha chains, this beta chain is a stray read with a size that means little. The rearrangement links TRBV5-1 to TRBJ2-1, with TRBD2 identical over 11 bases. V was clipped by 4 bases and J by 3 bases; unmatched bases: 3. The CDR3 is made up of 15 amino acids. The V gene's germline CDR1 is SGHRS and CDR2 YFSETQ. Written as DNA, the CDR3 is TGCGCCAGCAGCGTCACTAGCGGGAGCTACAATGAGCAGTTCTTC. Amino acid sequence: CASSVTSGSYNEQFF. Combining the CDR3 with reference TRBV5-1 and TRBJ2-1 gives the whole variable domain KAGVTQTPRYLIKTRGQQVTLSCSPISGHRSVSWYQQTPGQGLQFLFEYFSETQRNKGNFPGRFSGRQFSNSRSEMNVSTLELGDSALYLCASSVTSGSYNEQFFGPGTRLTVL.

This clonotype was seen more than once but under ten times. Since it is a stray read in a library aimed at alpha chains, this beta chain has a size that is not meaningful. The chain uses TRBV11-3 and TRBJ2-7; the D gene is possibly TRBD1 (6 bases). Trimming stripped 3 bases from V and 6 bases from J, with 15 bases between. Per germline, CDR1 SGHNT and CDR2 YENEEA. The CDR3 has 14 amino acids. The CDR3 DNA reads as TGTGCCAGCAGCTTGTCCCGGGACACTGCCGAGCAGTACTTC. It is translated as CASSLSRDTAEQYF. The full variable domain, rest sourced from reference TRBV11-3 and TRBJ2-7, is EAGVVQSPRYKIIEKKQPVAFWCNPISGHNTLYWYLQNLGQGPELLIRYENEEAVDDSQLPKDRFSAERLKGVDSTLKIQPAELGDSAVYLCASSLSRDTAEQYFGPGTRLTVT.

In regard to this clonotype: This beta chain is off target for a library built for alpha chains, so its abundance means little. The rearrangement joins TRBV11-2 to TRBJ2-3; 9 bases line up with TRBD2. CDR1 and CDR2 (germline): SGHAT, FQNNGV. The ends lost 3 bases at V and 1 base at J; junction bases unmatched: 5. CDR3 size: 16 residues. The CDR3: CASSFIGGGGTDTQYF. CDR3 DNA: TGTGCCAGCAGCTTCATTGGCGGGGGGGGCACAGATACGCAGTATTTT.

By share, this clonotype counts as medium-sized. This beta chain was picked up by a library intended for alpha chains and is off target, so its count carries little meaning. The rearrangement uses TRBV7-8 and TRBJ2-7; 9 positions agree with TRBD1. Per germline, CDR1 SGHVS and CDR2 FQNEAQ. The CDR3 loop spans 14 amino acids. Trimming removed 5 bases from V and 2 bases from J; junction bases left unmatched: 4. The CDR3 protein is CASSVTGGPYEQYF. Written as DNA, the CDR3 is TGTGCCAGCAGCGTGACAGGGGGTCCCTACGAGCAGTACTTC.

This clonotype was detected many times. Found in a library prepared for alpha chains, this beta chain is an off-target read, and its abundance has little meaning. The chain joins TRBV5-1 to TRBJ2-7; weak D call: TRBD1 (5 bases). V was cut by 0 bases and J by 1 base, with 8 bases left in between. The germline V gene has CDR1 SGHRS and CDR2 YFSETQ. The CDR3 totals 14 residues. The CDR3 coding sequence is TGCGCCAGCAGCTTGGACAGGTCTTCCTACGAGCAGTACTTC. The encoded protein is CASSLDRSSYEQYF. The full variable domain, in which reference TRBV5-1 and TRBJ2-7 provide the parts outside the CDR3, is KAGVTQTPRYLIKTRGQQVTLSCSPISGHRSVSWYQQTPGQGLQFLFEYFSETQRNKGNFPGRFSGRQFSNSRSEMNVSTLELGDSALYLCASSLDRSSYEQYFGPGTRLTVT.

This clonotype is medium-sized in the sample. This beta chain is an unintended read in a library built for alpha chains; its size means little. This chain connects TRBV12-3 or TRBV12-4 to TRBJ2-5; 9 bases align to TRBD2. Losses at the gene ends were 6 bases for V and 5 bases for J; bases not matched to a gene: 10. The CDR3 runs to 15 residues. CDR3 amino acids: CASRSSGVGKETQYF. CDR3 DNA sequence: TGTGCCAGCAGATCTAGCGGGGTAGGCAAGGAGACCCAGTACTTC.

Of note for this clonotype: A library prepared for alpha chains yielded this beta chain as an off-target read; its size is of little meaning. This chain connects TRBV20-1 to TRBJ1-4; D ambiguous. CDR3 size: 15 residues. V lost 4 bases to trimming and J lost 11 bases, with 23 bases between them. CDR1 and CDR2 from the germline V gene are DFQATT and SNEGSKA (reference sequence). CDR3 loop: CSATPTTGFVSKLFF. The DNA for the CDR3 is TGCAGTGCTACCCCCACCACGGGGTTTGTATCGAAACTGTTTTTT.

In this sample, this clonotype is medium-sized. In a library made to pick up alpha chains, this beta chain is a stray read with a size that means little. The V and J genes are TRBV27 and TRBJ1-2; D unclear. The germline V and J ends were trimmed by 0 bases and 0 bases, with 8 bases remaining between them. Germline assignment: CDR1 MNHEY and CDR2 SMNVEV (reference sequence). This CDR3 spans 15 amino acids. The DNA of the CDR3 is TGTGCCAGCAGTTTATCATCACCGGCTAACTATGGCTACACCTTC. The encoded protein is CASSLSSPANYGYTF.

By share, this clonotype counts as medium-sized. This beta chain turned up in a library designed for alpha chains; as an off-target read, its abundance says little. CDR3 region: CASSLRRGETQYF. For the CDR3, the DNA is TGTGCCAGCAGTTTGCGCCGTGGTGAGACCCAGTACTTC. V gene TRBV27 combines with J gene TRBJ2-5; D not resolved. Germline CDR1 MNHEY, CDR2 SMNVEV (reference sequence). V was clipped by 3 bases and J by 5 bases, with 10 bases between them. This CDR3 contains 13 residues.

This clonotype counts as medium-sized. For a library built for alpha chains, this beta chain is a stray read; little rests on its size. V is TRBV12-3 or TRBV12-4 and J is TRBJ1-5, with unresolved D. Trimming left V 2 bases short and J 10 bases short, with 12 bases between. The CDR3 is 13 amino acids. CDR3 residues: CASSLNLGSPQHF. The CDR3 DNA sequence: TGTGCCAGCAGTTTAAACCTAGGGTCTCCCCAGCATTTT.

In its sample, this clonotype was seen a few times. The library was prepared for alpha chains; this beta chain is a stray read, so its frequency means little. The CDR3 spells CASSFSGTRSTGELFF. The CDR3 DNA sequence: TGTGCCAGCAGCTTTAGTGGGACAAGATCAACCGGGGAGCTGTTTTTT. V is TRBV11-3 and J is TRBJ2-2, with D possibly TRBD1 on 6 matching bases. V was trimmed by 3 bases and J by 5 bases, leaving 16 bases between them. The CDR3 has 16 amino acids. Germline lookup yields CDR1 SGHNT and CDR2 YENEEA.

This clonotype counts as medium-sized (0.01 to 0.1%). This beta chain is an unintended read in a library built for alpha chains; its size means little. The rearrangement links TRBV5-4 to TRBJ2-2; D might be TRBD2 (7 bases). Germline V gene sequence: CDR1 SGHNT, CDR2 YYREEE (reference sequence). CDR3 size: 17 residues. Between the trimmed V and J ends, which lost 5 bases and 6 bases, there was a span of 23 bases. The CDR3 nucleotides are TGTGCCAGCAGGAACCAAGGGAGGGGGGGAGCCCCCGGGGAGCTGTTTTTT. Encoded protein: CASRNQGRGGAPGELFF.

This clonotype was detected only a few times. Since it is a stray read in a library aimed at alpha chains, this beta chain has a size that is not meaningful. The chain has TRBV5-1 and TRBJ2-7; 8 bases align to TRBD1. Germline-derived CDR1 and CDR2 are SGHRS and YFSETQ. V shed 6 bases, J shed 2 bases, and the junction held 10 bases outside the gene matches. CDR3 size: 15 residues. The CDR3 DNA reads as TGCGCCAGCACCGAGAGACAGGGGCCCACCTACGAGCAGTACTTC. Its translation: CASTERQGPTYEQYF.

In this sample, this clonotype is medium-sized. Being off target in a library aimed at alpha chains, this beta chain has a size of little meaning. This sequence joins TRBV29-1 and TRBJ2-5; D is undetermined. CDR3 length equals 12 residues. The germline V gene has CDR1 SQVTM and CDR2 ANQGSEA. V lost 6 bases, J lost 3 bases, and 11 bases lay in between. This CDR3 reads CSVAMGKETQYF. CDR3 coding DNA: TGCAGCGTAGCCATGGGGAAAGAGACCCAGTACTTC. The whole variable domain, filled in from reference TRBV29-1 and TRBJ2-5, reads SAVISQKPSRDICQRGTSLTIQCQVDSQVTMMFWYRQQPGQSLTLIATANQGSEATYESGFVIDKFPISRPNLTFSTLTVSNMSPEDSSIYLCSVAMGKETQYFGPGTRLLVL.

This clonotype was counted ten times or more. Found in a library prepared for alpha chains, this beta chain is an off-target read, and its abundance has little meaning. This chain uses TRBV7-2 with TRBJ2-2; 9 bases match TRBD2. Germline CDR1 reads SGHTA; CDR2 reads FQGNSA. This CDR3 spans 17 amino acids. Trimming at V came to 5 bases and at J to 5 bases, leaving 12 bases not matched to a gene. The CDR3 DNA sequence: TGTGCCAGCAGCCCGCAGGGCGGGGGGGCAGAGACCGGGGAGCTGTTTTTT. Protein: CASSPQGGGAETGELFF.

By share, this clonotype ranks as medium-sized. Since the library was made to target alpha chains, this beta chain is a stray read and its abundance is not meaningful. The chain is built from TRBV7-3 and TRBJ2-2; 14 bases are shared with TRBD2. V shed 5 bases and J 4 bases; nucleotides not matched to a gene: 9. CDR3 length equals 18 residues. Germline CDR1 is SGHTA and CDR2 is FQGTGA. The CDR3 DNA sequence: TGTGCCAGCAGCCAAGGGACTAGCGGGAGTCAAGTCACCGGGGAGCTGTTTTTT. This codes for CASSQGTSGSQVTGELFF.

In this sample, this clonotype is medium-sized (0.01 to 0.1%). This beta chain lies outside the target of a library built for alpha chains; its clone size means little. The rearrangement joins TRBV12-3 or TRBV12-4 to TRBJ2-7; D possibly matches TRBD1 or TRBD2 (5 bases each). The CDR3 is made up of 14 amino acids. V lost 6 bases and J 2 bases, leaving 14 bases between the germline ends. CDR3: CASRETGTTYEQYF. CDR3 DNA sequence: TGTGCCAGCAGAGAAACCGGGACGACCTACGAGCAGTACTTC.

This clonotype rates as medium-sized. Since the library was made to target alpha chains, this beta chain is a stray read and its abundance is not meaningful. The chain uses TRBV7-2 and TRBJ2-1; 13 nucleotides align to TRBD2. CDR3 length equals 16 residues. The V gene's germline CDR1 is SGHTA and CDR2 FQGNSA. V lost 5 bases, J lost 8 bases, and 9 bases stayed unmatched. This CDR3 is CASSPGLAGTIDEQFF. CDR3 coding DNA: TGTGCCAGCAGCCCGGGACTAGCGGGAACCATCGATGAGCAGTTCTTC.